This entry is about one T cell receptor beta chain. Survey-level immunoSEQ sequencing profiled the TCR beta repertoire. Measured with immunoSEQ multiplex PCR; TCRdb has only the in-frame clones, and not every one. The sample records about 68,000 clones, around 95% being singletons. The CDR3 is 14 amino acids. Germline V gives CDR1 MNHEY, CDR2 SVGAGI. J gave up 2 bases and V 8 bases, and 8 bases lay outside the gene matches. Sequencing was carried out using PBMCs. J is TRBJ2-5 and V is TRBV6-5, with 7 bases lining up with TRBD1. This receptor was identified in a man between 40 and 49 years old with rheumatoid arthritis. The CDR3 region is CASAGQVTQETQYF. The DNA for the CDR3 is TGTGCCAGCGCCGGACAGGTAACACAAGAGACCCAGTACTTC.